Listed here are 21 T cell receptor beta chains from one sample, sequenced in a study of blood T cell repertoires in COVID-19. Measured with immunoSEQ multiplex PCR; TCRdb has only the in-frame clones, and not every one. Among approximately 280,000 clones listed, roughly 90% were seen once. The sequencing input was peripheral blood. The receptors derive from a woman aged 25 to 39 with COVID-19, enrolled during active disease.

The V call is TRBV7-3, the J call TRBJ1-1; 10 bases map to TRBD1. Trimming cost V 5 bases and J 5 bases; bases outside gene matches: 2. Germline V CDR1 and CDR2: SGHTA, FQGTGA. The CDR3 sequence is 13 residues long. The DNA for the CDR3 is TGTGCCAGCAGCCGACAGGGGGCGACTGAAGCTTTCTTT. Its translation: CASSRQGATEAFF.

The chain couples TRBV2 to TRBJ2-1, with 11 bases lining up with TRBD1. CDR1 SNHLY and CDR2 FYNNEI come from the germline V gene. This CDR3 contains 14 residues. The J segment lost 5 bases and the V segment lost 7 bases, leaving 4 bases of the junction unmatched. The CDR3 nucleotides are TGTGCCAGCAAAGGACAGGGGGCGAACAATGAGCAGTTCTTC. This encodes CASKGQGANNEQFF.

The chain combines TRBV2 with TRBJ2-7; TRBD2 is a possible D gene (6 bases). The CDR3 is made up of 16 amino acids. The V gene lost 6 bases and the J gene lost 3 bases, with 21 bases spanning the gap. Germline V gives CDR1 SNHLY, CDR2 FYNNEI. The CDR3 DNA reads as TGTGCCAGCAGAGACCCTTCCGGGACTGGGAACTACGAGCAGTACTTC. It specifies CASRDPSGTGNYEQYF.

This chain connects TRBV24-1 to TRBJ2-5; D perhaps matches TRBD1 (6 bases). The CDR3 extends over 14 amino acids. CDR1 is KGHDR, CDR2 SFDVKD, per germline. V was pared by 5 bases and J by 5 bases, with 14 bases between. CDR3 sequence reads: CATSVSGQLETQYF. CDR3 nucleotide sequence: TGTGCCACCAGTGTCTCGGGACAATTGGAGACCCAGTACTTC.

This clone was counted once. A read error may explain this, as a much larger clone is one base away. The V call is TRBV25-1, the J call TRBJ2-3; 7 positions match TRBD2. Losses at the gene ends were 3 bases for V and 3 bases for J; bases not matched to a gene: 0. The CDR3 length is 13 residues. Germline values: CDR1 MGHDK, CDR2 SYGVNS. The CDR3 here is CASSERETDTQYF. In DNA, the CDR3 is TGTGCCAGCAGTGAGCGGGAGACAGATACGCAGTATTTT.

V gene TRBV5-4 combines with J gene TRBJ1-3, with TRBD1 identical over 8 bases. The CDR3 has 16 residues. Trimming took 0 bases from V and 3 from J; bases not matched to a gene: 5. Germline CDR1 and CDR2: SGHNT and YYREEE (reference sequence). The DNA for the CDR3 is TGTGCCAGCAGCTTGGGCCAGGGGGCTTATGGAAACACCATATATTTT. This translates into CASSLGQGAYGNTIYF.

The chain combines TRBV7-2 with TRBJ1-2; D unresolved. The CDR3 contains 11 residues. Deletions cut 5 bases from V and 6 bases from J, with 7 bases between. Germline V gives CDR1 SGHTA, CDR2 FQGNSA. The CDR3 nucleotides read TGTGCCAGCAGCCCCTATCATGGCTACACCTTC. It yields the protein CASSPYHGYTF.

The genes are TRBV2 and TRBJ1-6; TRBD1 agrees at 9 bases. V lost 4 bases and J lost 10; bases outside the gene matches: 14. There are 17 residues in the CDR3. Germline V lookup: CDR1 SNHLY, CDR2 FYNNEI. CDR3 nucleotides: TGTGCCAGCAGTGGTCTCCACGGAACAGGGGGCAAATCACCCCTCCACTTT. Its translation: CASSGLHGTGGKSPLHF. Complete variable domain (other parts from reference TRBV2 and TRBJ1-6): EPEVTQTPSHQVTQMGQEVILRCVPISNHLYFYWYRQILGQKVEFLVSFYNNEISEKSEIFDDQFSVERPDGSNFTLKIRSTKLEDSAMYFCASSGLHGTGGKSPLHFGNGTRLTVT.

The CDR3 coding sequence is TGTGCCAGCAGGCTTACAGGGGGCACTGAAGCTTTCTTT. It is translated as CASRLTGGTEAFF. The J gene is TRBJ1-1, the V gene TRBV14, with 8 bases fitting TRBD1. This CDR3 is built from 13 residues. Germline loops: CDR1 SGHDN, CDR2 FVKESK. V shed 6 bases, J shed 4 bases, and the junction held 4 bases outside the gene matches.

The rearrangement joins TRBV5-1 to TRBJ2-3; TRBD1 matches 8 bases. This CDR3 is built from 14 residues. After removal of 4 bases from V and 4 bases from J, the junction contained 5 bases not matched to a gene. Per germline, CDR1 SGHRS and CDR2 YFSETQ. The CDR3 sequence is CASSPGQDADTQYF. The CDR3 bases are TGCGCCAGCAGCCCGGGACAGGATGCAGATACGCAGTATTTT.

The rearrangement uses TRBV19 and TRBJ2-7; 10 nucleotides line up with TRBD2. Germline V gene data show CDR1 as LNHDA and CDR2 as SQIVND (reference sequence). The CDR3 extends over 14 amino acids. V gave up 6 bases and J gave up 6 bases; unmatched junction bases: 8. The CDR3 nucleotides are TGTGCCAGTAGAGGGCTAGCGGGAGTAGGCGAGCAGTACTTC. Residues: CASRGLAGVGEQYF.

Worth noting for this clone: A read error may produce the germline difference seen at one junction end. V is TRBV19 and J is TRBJ1-5; D is uncertain. CDR1 and CDR2 (germline): LNHDA, SQIVND (reference sequence). There are 15 residues in the CDR3. This chain's CDR3 is CASIPQSGSSQPQHF. Written as DNA, the CDR3 is TGTGCCAGTATTCCCCAATCGGGGAGCAGTCAGCCCCAGCATTTT.

The CDR3 here is CASSLSALLSSYEQYF. CDR3 bases: TGTGCCAGCAGTTTATCGGCCTTGTTAAGCTCCTACGAGCAGTACTTC. V usage is TRBV27 and J usage is TRBJ2-7; D is uncertain. Trimming removed 0 bases from V and 0 bases from J, with 12 bases in between. The CDR3 runs to 16 residues. Germline CDR1 MNHEY, CDR2 SMNVEV (reference sequence).

Concerning this clone: The same CDR3 also results from other DNA sequences found in this sample. The chain has TRBV11-2 and TRBJ2-3; TRBD1 aligns across 10 bases. Germline CDR1 and CDR2: SGHAT and FQNNGV. V gave up 3 bases and J gave up 1 base; unmatched junction bases: 1. The CDR3 is made up of 15 amino acids. The CDR3 loop reads CASSLGTGGTDTQYF. CDR3 bases: TGTGCCAGCAGCTTGGGGACAGGGGGCACAGATACGCAGTATTTT.

This sequence joins TRBV7-9 and TRBJ2-7; 7 bases map to TRBD2. Trimming took 5 bases from V and 2 from J; bases not matched to a gene: 3. This CDR3 contains 13 residues. From germline, CDR1 is SEHNR and CDR2 FQNEAQ (reference sequence). CDR3 in amino acids: CASSSRGAYEQYF. The CDR3 region has the DNA TGTGCCAGCAGCAGCCGGGGGGCCTACGAGCAGTACTTC.

This chain uses TRBV7-8 with TRBJ2-3; D perhaps matches TRBD2 (6 bases). This CDR3 spans 14 amino acids. Looked up from germline, CDR1 is SGHVS and CDR2 is FQNEAQ. V lost 0 bases, J lost 3 bases, and 7 bases lay in between. The DNA for the CDR3 is TGTGCCAGCAGCTTAGCGGAGGGAACAGATACGCAGTATTTT. Amino acids: CASSLAEGTDTQYF.

This clone came up once. The chain couples TRBV11-2 to TRBJ2-1; 15 bases are a match to TRBD2. Losses at the gene ends were 4 bases for V and 4 bases for J; bases not matched to a gene: 5. The germline CDR1 and CDR2 sequences are SGHAT and FQNNGV. The CDR3 runs 17 residues. CDR3 residues: CASSWGLAGGSYNEQFF. For the CDR3, the DNA is TGTGCCAGCAGCTGGGGACTAGCGGGAGGATCTTACAATGAGCAGTTCTTC.

This rearrangement joins TRBV2 to TRBJ2-7, with D possibly matching TRBD1 (6 bases). CDR1 is SNHLY and CDR2 is FYNNEI in the germline V gene. V was pared by 6 bases and J by 2 bases, with 11 bases between. This CDR3 region has 13 residues. The CDR3 DNA reads as TGTGCCAGCAGCCAGGGGCTAGCCTACGAGCAGTACTTC. It specifies CASSQGLAYEQYF.

On this clone itself: This sample includes further DNA sequences coding for the same CDR3. The chain combines TRBV3-1 (or the pseudogene TRBV3-2) with TRBJ1-5, with a tentative D call TRBD1 (6 bases). This CDR3 contains 15 residues. Germline V gene lookup returns CDR1 LGHDT and CDR2 YNNKEL (reference sequence). Trimming took 5 bases from V and 0 from J, leaving 11 bases between them. The CDR3 sequence: CASSSTGYSNQPQHF. The CDR3 bases are TGTGCCAGCAGCTCGACAGGCTATAGCAATCAGCCCCAGCATTTT.

The rearrangement links TRBV29-1 to TRBJ1-1; 7 nucleotides match TRBD1. CDR1 and CDR2 (germline): SQVTM, ANQGSEA. The V segment lost 6 bases and the J segment 4 bases; nucleotides outside the gene matches: 8. This CDR3 contains 13 residues. In DNA, the CDR3 is TGCAGCGTCAAACAGGGGTCGGGCACTGAAGCTTTCTTT. This codes for CSVKQGSGTEAFF.

V is TRBV7-3 and J is TRBJ1-2; D is unclear. The germline gives CDR1 SGHTA, CDR2 FQGTGA. There are 13 residues in the CDR3. Between the trimmed V and J ends, which lost 3 bases and 2 bases, there was a span of 7 bases. This chain's CDR3 is CASSLTPNYGYTF. CDR3 DNA sequence: TGTGCCAGCAGCTTGACACCAAACTATGGCTACACCTTC.